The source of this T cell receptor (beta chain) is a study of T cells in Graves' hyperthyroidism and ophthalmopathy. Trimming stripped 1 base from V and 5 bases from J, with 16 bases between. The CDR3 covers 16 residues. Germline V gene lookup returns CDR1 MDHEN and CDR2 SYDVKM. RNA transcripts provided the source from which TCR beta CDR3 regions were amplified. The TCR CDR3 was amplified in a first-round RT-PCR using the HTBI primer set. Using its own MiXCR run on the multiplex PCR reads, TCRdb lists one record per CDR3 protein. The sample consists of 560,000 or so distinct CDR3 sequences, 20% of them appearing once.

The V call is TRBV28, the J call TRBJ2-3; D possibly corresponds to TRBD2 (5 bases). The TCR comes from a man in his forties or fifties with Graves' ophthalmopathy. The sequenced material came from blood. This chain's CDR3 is CASSLSTRTHLDTQYF. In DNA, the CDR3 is TGTGCCAGCAGTTTATCAACCAGGACTCACTTAGATACGCAGTATTTT.